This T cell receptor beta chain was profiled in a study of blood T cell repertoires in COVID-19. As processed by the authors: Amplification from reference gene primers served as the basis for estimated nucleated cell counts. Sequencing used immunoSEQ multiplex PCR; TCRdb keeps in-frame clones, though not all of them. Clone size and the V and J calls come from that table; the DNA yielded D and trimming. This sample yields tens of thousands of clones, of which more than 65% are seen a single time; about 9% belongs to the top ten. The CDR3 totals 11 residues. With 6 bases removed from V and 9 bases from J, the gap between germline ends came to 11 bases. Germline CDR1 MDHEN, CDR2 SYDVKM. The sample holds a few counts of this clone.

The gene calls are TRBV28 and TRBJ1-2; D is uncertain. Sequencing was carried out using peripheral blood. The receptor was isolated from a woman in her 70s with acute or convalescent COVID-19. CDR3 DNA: TGTGCCAGCAGGGGCGCCGCTCGCTACACCTTC. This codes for CASRGAARYTF.